This TCR beta chain stems from a study of CD8 T cell repertoires and HIV-1 epitope variants. The wider study: Tested: three Gag epitope families, Nef HW9 and YT9.

CDR1 is MGHRA, CDR2 YSYEKL, per germline. The CDR3 consists of 15 residues. Trimming removed 1 base at V and 3 bases at J, with 12 bases between. This clone was seen only once. The antigen is undetermined. The data were produced by immunoSEQ multiplex PCR, yet TCRdb's version contains in-frame clones alone and is incomplete. The data show some 5,000 clones, 65% seen once. General study points: Most of the nine antigen-specific clonotypes appeared cross-reactive to autologous or escape variants.

This rearrangement joins TRBV4-1 to TRBJ2-5, with D hard to call. The sample consisted of cultured CD8+ T cells derived from PBMCs. The sequence was obtained from a male donor with HIV. The chain's CDR3 is CASSQVPIPEETQYF. The CDR3 bases are TGCGCCAGCAGCCAAGTTCCCATCCCGGAAGAGACCCAGTACTTC.